This T cell receptor beta chain stems from a study of CD8+CD57+ T cells in acquired aplastic anemia. Patients chosen for sequencing had CD8+CD57+ cells that had expanded, as shown by flow cytometry. In all patients, the disease was severe acquired aplastic anemia. At the time of blood sampling, patients had not yet received any therapy. V dropped 7 bases and J dropped 4 bases, with 16 bases sitting between them. The CDR3 runs to 14 residues. Profiling of TCR beta VDJ combinations and CDR3 sequences used genomic DNA as template. TCRdb redid the calling of the reads with MiXCR, one entry per CDR3 protein. This sample has around 430,000 distinct CDR3 sequences; around 33% occur once, and the top ten carry roughly 0.89%.

Sequenced: sorted CD4+, CD8+, or CD8+CD57+ T cells (not recorded which) from PBMCs. The chain has TRBV12-3 or TRBV12-4 and TRBJ1-2; D possibly corresponds to TRBD1 (6 bases). This sequence was found in a human donor with aplastic anemia. CDR3 sequence reads: CASTNRDRSYGYTF. The CDR3 coding sequence is TGTGCCAGCACGAACAGGGATCGGAGCTATGGCTACACCTTC.